A selection of T cell receptor beta chains follows, all from one sample in a study of radiotherapy plus CTLA-4 blockade in lung cancer. The assay was immunoSEQ multiplex PCR, and TCRdb's table has in-frame clones only and misses some. The profile shows tens of thousands of clones, approximately 86% of them singletons. The sequenced sample was peripheral blood, obtained from a patient treated with radiotherapy plus ipilimumab. Every receptor here comes from a human donor with non-small cell lung cancer who had stable disease on radiotherapy plus ipilimumab. Both conserved end residues are part of each CDR3. Each record gives: V gene, D gene, J gene, clone size, CDR3 DNA, CDR3 protein. D genes are given only for firm matches. Expanded clones are given a class, and other clones once, few, many or no size at all.

v_gene: TRBV30
d_gene: TRBD1
j_gene: TRBJ2-7
abundance: NA
CDR3nt: TGTGCCTGGAGCGGGACAGGGGGCATGTACGAGCAGTACTTC
CDR3aa: CAWSGTGGMYEQYF

v_gene: TRBV19
d_gene: NA
j_gene: TRBJ2-3
abundance: NA
CDR3nt: TGTGCCAGTAGTACCCTCCCGCCAGGGACGCAGTATTTT
CDR3aa: CASSTLPPGTQYF

v_gene: TRBV6-4
d_gene: TRBD2
j_gene: TRBJ2-3
abundance: NA
CDR3nt: TGTGCCAGCAGTGACTCGAGCGGGGCCGCAGATACGCAGTATTTT
CDR3aa: CASSDSSGAADTQYF

v_gene: TRBV5-6
d_gene: NA
j_gene: TRBJ1-4
abundance: few
CDR3nt: TGTGCCTCAAGGACAACAACTAATGAAAAACTGTTTTTT
CDR3aa: CASRTTTNEKLFF

v_gene: TRBV18
d_gene: TRBD1
j_gene: TRBJ1-2
abundance: few
CDR3nt: TGTGCCAGCTCCCCTGGACAGGAGACGGGAGGCTACACCTTC
CDR3aa: CASSPGQETGGYTF

v_gene: TRBV19
d_gene: NA
j_gene: TRBJ1-5
abundance: NA
CDR3nt: TGTGCCAGTAGTATTGCTTTAACAGGCCAGCCCCAGCATTTT
CDR3aa: CASSIALTGQPQHF

v_gene: TRBV28
d_gene: TRBD2
j_gene: TRBJ2-7
abundance: NA
CDR3nt: TGTGCCAGCATCCAAGCGGGAGGCCCCGACTACGAGCAGTACTTC
CDR3aa: CASIQAGGPDYEQYF

v_gene: TRBV5-6
d_gene: NA
j_gene: TRBJ1-4
abundance: NA
CDR3nt: TGTGCCAGCAGCTTGGGGACGCTTGGAGGAGAAAAACTGTTTTTT
CDR3aa: CASSLGTLGGEKLFF

v_gene: TRBV9
d_gene: NA
j_gene: TRBJ1-6
abundance: NA
CDR3nt: TGTGCCAGCAGCGGCCAGACTGGGTTGTCGCCCCTCCACTTT
CDR3aa: CASSGQTGLSPLHF

v_gene: TRBV18
d_gene: NA
j_gene: TRBJ2-2
abundance: NA
CDR3nt: TGTGCCAGCTCACCACGATTAGGGAAGGCGAACACCGGGGAGCTGTTTTTT
CDR3aa: CASSPRLGKANTGELFF

v_gene: TRBV28
d_gene: TRBD1
j_gene: TRBJ1-5
abundance: few
CDR3nt: TGTGCCAGCAGGGCCGGGACAGGGCATCAGCCCCAGCATTTT
CDR3aa: CASRAGTGHQPQHF

v_gene: TRBV21-1
d_gene: NA
j_gene: TRBJ2-2
abundance: NA
CDR3nt: TGTGCCAGCAGCAAAGTACCGTGTCTAGCGGTCGGGGAGCTGTTTTTT
CDR3aa: CASSKVPCLAVGELFF

v_gene: TRBV5-1
d_gene: NA
j_gene: TRBJ1-1
abundance: NA
CDR3nt: TGCGCCAGCAGCGTAGGGGAGGTTGAGACTGAAGCTTTCTTT
CDR3aa: CASSVGEVETEAFF

v_gene: TRBV2
d_gene: NA
j_gene: TRBJ1-2
abundance: NA
CDR3nt: TGTGCCAGCGTGTTCCTAACAGGGCAAGGGGGCTACACCTTC
CDR3aa: CASVFLTGQGGYTF

v_gene: TRBV6-1
d_gene: NA
j_gene: TRBJ1-6
abundance: NA
CDR3nt: TGTGCCAGCAGTGAAGTGGCAGGTGTTGGTTCACCCCTCCACTTT
CDR3aa: CASSEVAGVGSPLHF

v_gene: TRBV5-1
d_gene: NA
j_gene: TRBJ1-1
abundance: NA
CDR3nt: TGCGCCAGCAAACTAAGGGCAGGGACCTCGGCCGGTACCTTGGGCACTGAAGCTTTCTTT
CDR3aa: CASKLRAGTSAGTLGTEAFF

v_gene: TRBV7-3
d_gene: NA
j_gene: TRBJ1-1
abundance: NA
CDR3nt: TGTGCCAGCAGCAGGCCTGGGGGGACTGAAGCTTTCTTT
CDR3aa: CASSRPGGTEAFF

v_gene: TRBV21-1
d_gene: NA
j_gene: TRBJ2-7
abundance: once
CDR3nt: TGTGCCAGCAGACTGGTATTAGCACACGTGTTAGACGAGCAGTACTTC
CDR3aa: CASRLVLAHVLDEQYF

v_gene: TRBV19
d_gene: NA
j_gene: TRBJ1-5
abundance: NA
CDR3nt: TGTGCCAGTAGTAGGGACATTAGACAGCCCCAGCATTTT
CDR3aa: CASSRDIRQPQHF

v_gene: TRBV7-6
d_gene: TRBD2
j_gene: TRBJ2-3
abundance: NA
CDR3nt: TGTGCCAGCAGCTTAGCTGCTAGCGGGAGGCGCACAGATACGCAGTATTTT
CDR3aa: CASSLAASGRRTDTQYF

v_gene: TRBV6-1
d_gene: NA
j_gene: TRBJ2-7
abundance: NA
CDR3nt: TGTGCCAGCAGTGAAGCTGGGAATGAGCAGTACTTC
CDR3aa: CASSEAGNEQYF

v_gene: TRBV9
d_gene: TRBD2
j_gene: TRBJ2-7
abundance: NA
CDR3nt: TGTGCCAGCAGCGTTCTAGCGGGAGATAGGGAGCAGTACTTC
CDR3aa: CASSVLAGDREQYF

v_gene: TRBV30
d_gene: NA
j_gene: TRBJ1-3
abundance: NA
CDR3nt: TGTGCCTTAGGACAGATAACTGGAAACACCATATATTTT
CDR3aa: CALGQITGNTIYF

v_gene: TRBV14
d_gene: NA
j_gene: TRBJ1-1
abundance: once
CDR3nt: TGTGCCAGCCGAGACCCGGGGAACACTGAAGCTTTCTTT
CDR3aa: CASRDPGNTEAFF

v_gene: TRBV9
d_gene: NA
j_gene: TRBJ2-1
abundance: NA
CDR3nt: TGTGCCAGCAGCGTAGGGGTAGGGGGGAATGAGCAGTTCTTC
CDR3aa: CASSVGVGGNEQFF

v_gene: TRBV29-1
d_gene: NA
j_gene: TRBJ2-1
abundance: NA
CDR3nt: TGCAGCGTTGAGTGGGGGGCCTTCAATGAGCAGTTCTTC
CDR3aa: CSVEWGAFNEQFF

v_gene: TRBV2
d_gene: NA
j_gene: TRBJ1-1
abundance: NA
CDR3nt: TGTGCCAGCAGAGATTTGGGGGCAAGAGGGAACACTGAAGCTTTCTTT
CDR3aa: CASRDLGARGNTEAFF

v_gene: TRBV9
d_gene: TRBD2
j_gene: TRBJ2-1
abundance: medium-sized
CDR3nt: TGTGCCAGCAGCGTCGGCACTAGCGGGATCTATGAGCAGTTCTTC
CDR3aa: CASSVGTSGIYEQFF

v_gene: TRBV5-1
d_gene: TRBD1
j_gene: TRBJ1-1
abundance: NA
CDR3nt: TGCGCCAGCAGCTTAACGACAGGGCGAGTGACTGAAGCTTTCTTT
CDR3aa: CASSLTTGRVTEAFF

v_gene: TRBV5-4
d_gene: NA
j_gene: TRBJ2-1
abundance: NA
CDR3nt: TGTGCCAGCAGGCCCGGTACCGCCCTGAGCTCCTACAATGAGCAGTTCTTC
CDR3aa: CASRPGTALSSYNEQFF

v_gene: TRBV19
d_gene: TRBD2
j_gene: TRBJ2-1
abundance: NA
CDR3nt: TGTGCCAGTAGTATAGGGCCTAGCGGGCGATTTAATGAGCAGTTCTTC
CDR3aa: CASSIGPSGRFNEQFF

v_gene: TRBV29-1
d_gene: NA
j_gene: TRBJ1-2
abundance: NA
CDR3nt: TGCAGCGTTACAACCAGGGACGCCTATGGCTACACCTTC
CDR3aa: CSVTTRDAYGYTF

v_gene: TRBV2
d_gene: TRBD2
j_gene: TRBJ2-5
abundance: NA
CDR3nt: TGTGCCAGCTCCAGGACTAGCACTAACCAAGAGACCCAGTACTTC
CDR3aa: CASSRTSTNQETQYF

v_gene: TRBV30
d_gene: TRBD1
j_gene: TRBJ1-4
abundance: NA
CDR3nt: TGTGCCTGGAGTCTGACAGGGGTCGGGGGGAATGAAAAACTGTTTTTT
CDR3aa: CAWSLTGVGGNEKLFF

v_gene: TRBV5-1
d_gene: TRBD1
j_gene: TRBJ2-1
abundance: NA
CDR3nt: TGCGCCAGCAGCTTTCCTCGATCGGACAGGGGCACCTACAATGAGCAGTTCTTC
CDR3aa: CASSFPRSDRGTYNEQFF

v_gene: TRBV9
d_gene: NA
j_gene: TRBJ1-3
abundance: NA
CDR3nt: TGTGCCAGCAGCCCCGGGGCAGGTAACACCATATATTTT
CDR3aa: CASSPGAGNTIYF

v_gene: TRBV13
d_gene: TRBD2
j_gene: TRBJ2-3
abundance: NA
CDR3nt: TGTGCCAGCACCCTTACTAGCGGGGATGGAGATACGCAGTATTTT
CDR3aa: CASTLTSGDGDTQYF

v_gene: TRBV28
d_gene: NA
j_gene: TRBJ2-7
abundance: NA
CDR3nt: TGTGCCAGCAGTTTGCCCGGAGGAGTCTACGAGCAGTACTTC
CDR3aa: CASSLPGGVYEQYF

v_gene: TRBV6-5
d_gene: NA
j_gene: TRBJ1-1
abundance: NA
CDR3nt: TGTGCCGCCCGAGAGGGGCCGAACACTGAAGCTTTCTTT
CDR3aa: CAAREGPNTEAFF

v_gene: TRBV11-2
d_gene: TRBD2
j_gene: TRBJ2-7
abundance: NA
CDR3nt: TGTGCCAGCAGCCTAGGACTAGCGGGAGTCCAGTACTTC
CDR3aa: CASSLGLAGVQYF

v_gene: TRBV28
d_gene: NA
j_gene: TRBJ1-5
abundance: NA
CDR3nt: TGTGCCAGCAGTTTTTCAGGTACGGGTGATCAGCCCCAGCATTTT
CDR3aa: CASSFSGTGDQPQHF

v_gene: TRBV18
d_gene: NA
j_gene: TRBJ2-5
abundance: NA
CDR3nt: TGTGCCAGCTCACCCCCCTCGGGTGTTGAGACCCAGTACTTC
CDR3aa: CASSPPSGVETQYF

v_gene: TRBV29-1
d_gene: NA
j_gene: TRBJ2-3
abundance: NA
CDR3nt: TGCAGCGTCGTTCCGGATACGCAGTATTTT
CDR3aa: CSVVPDTQYF

v_gene: TRBV9
d_gene: TRBD2
j_gene: TRBJ2-1
abundance: NA
CDR3nt: TGTGCCAGCAGCGTTACTAGCGGGATCTACAATGAGCAGTTCTTC
CDR3aa: CASSVTSGIYNEQFF

v_gene: TRBV7-3
d_gene: NA
j_gene: TRBJ1-1
abundance: NA
CDR3nt: TGTGCCAGCAGCTTACTGGGACACCTTGGGAACACTGAAGCTTTCTTT
CDR3aa: CASSLLGHLGNTEAFF

v_gene: TRBV27
d_gene: NA
j_gene: TRBJ1-6
abundance: NA
CDR3nt: TGTGCCAGCAGTTTATTTTCCTATTCACCCCTCCACTTT
CDR3aa: CASSLFSYSPLHF

v_gene: TRBV2
d_gene: TRBD2
j_gene: TRBJ2-3
abundance: NA
CDR3nt: TGTGCCAGCAATTGGCTAGCGGGAGAAGTCAGGACAGATACGCAGTATTTT
CDR3aa: CASNWLAGEVRTDTQYF

v_gene: TRBV28
d_gene: NA
j_gene: TRBJ2-7
abundance: NA
CDR3nt: TGTGCCAGCAGTTTAGGGGAATCGGGCTACGAGCAGTACTTC
CDR3aa: CASSLGESGYEQYF

v_gene: TRBV19
d_gene: NA
j_gene: TRBJ2-1
abundance: NA
CDR3nt: TGTGCCAGTAGTATACCCCCCCCGCGCCAAAACAATGAGCAGTTCTTC
CDR3aa: CASSIPPPRQNNEQFF

v_gene: TRBV2
d_gene: NA
j_gene: TRBJ1-6
abundance: NA
CDR3nt: TGTGCCAGCAGTCCGATACCGCGGAACAATAATTCACCCCTCCACTTT
CDR3aa: CASSPIPRNNNSPLHF

v_gene: TRBV5-5
d_gene: NA
j_gene: TRBJ2-4
abundance: few
CDR3nt: TGTGCCAGCAGCTTCGAGGGGACTGCGGACATTCAGTACTTC
CDR3aa: CASSFEGTADIQYF

v_gene: TRBV4-2
d_gene: TRBD2
j_gene: TRBJ2-3
abundance: NA
CDR3nt: TGTGCCAGCAGCCCCGGGGGGGCCGGCACAGATACGCAGTATTTT
CDR3aa: CASSPGGAGTDTQYF

v_gene: TRBV30
d_gene: TRBD1
j_gene: TRBJ2-1
abundance: NA
CDR3nt: TGTGCCTGGAGGGGACAGGCCTCCTACAATGAGCAGTTCTTC
CDR3aa: CAWRGQASYNEQFF

v_gene: TRBV10-1
d_gene: TRBD2
j_gene: TRBJ2-7
abundance: few
CDR3nt: TGCGCCAGCAGTGAATCTAGGACTAGCGGATACGAGCAGTACTTC
CDR3aa: CASSESRTSGYEQYF